These 25 T cell receptor beta chains were sequenced from one sample in a study of technical replicates of blood from a handful of donors. TCRdb's copy holds only in-frame clones and misses some; the assay was immunoSEQ multiplex PCR. The sample has approximately 79,000 clones; roughly 91% are singletons. Material for sequencing was T cells isolated from PBMCs. These receptors were collected from a human donor in good health.

The chain has TRBV9 and TRBJ2-7, with 8 bases that match TRBD1. The ends lost 9 bases at V and 2 bases at J; junction bases unmatched: 7. The germline V gene has CDR1 SGDLS and CDR2 YYNGEE. The CDR3 has 13 amino acids. The CDR3 protein is CANVPGQAYEQYF. The CDR3 coding sequence is TGTGCCAACGTCCCGGGACAGGCCTACGAGCAGTACTTC.

This rearrangement joins TRBV7-9 to TRBJ2-1, with TRBD2 matching over 13 bases. The CDR3 extends over 15 amino acids. J lost 5 bases, V lost 5 bases, and 3 bases had no gene match. Germline V gives CDR1 SEHNR, CDR2 FQNEAQ (reference sequence). CDR3 coding DNA: TGTGCCAGCAGCCCGGGACTAGCGGGGAACAATGAGCAGTTCTTC. Its translation: CASSPGLAGNNEQFF. Based on the CDR3 plus reference TRBV7-9 and TRBJ2-1, the full variable domain is DTGVSQNPRHKITKRGQNVTFRCDPISEHNRLYWYRQTLGQGPEFLTYFQNEAQLEKSRLLSDRFSAERPKGSFSTLEIQRTEQGDSAMYLCASSPGLAGNNEQFFGPGTRLTVL.

V gene TRBV11-3 combines with J gene TRBJ2-3; 9 nucleotides agree with TRBD2. This CDR3 is 17 amino acids long. The V and J ends lost 7 bases and 2 bases, in that order; junction bases with no gene match: 13. The germline V gene encodes CDR1 SGHNT and CDR2 YENEEA. CDR3: CASNRWGTSSHTDTQYF. For the CDR3, the DNA is TGTGCCAGCAACCGTTGGGGGACTAGCAGCCACACAGATACGCAGTATTTT.

This clone was picked up one time. The chain employs TRBV5-6 and TRBJ2-4; 8 bases line up with TRBD1. Per germline, CDR1 SGHDT and CDR2 YYEEEE. This CDR3 is 18 amino acids long. V dropped 3 bases and J dropped 0; count of bases not matched to a gene: 11. CDR3 nucleotide sequence: TGTGCCAGCAGCTATTTCTACACGGGACAGGTAGCCAAAAACATTCAGTACTTC. It translates to CASSYFYTGQVAKNIQYF. The full variable domain, in which reference TRBV5-6 and TRBJ2-4 provide the parts outside the CDR3, is DAGVTQSPTHLIKTRGQQVTLRCSPKSGHDTVSWYQQALGQGPQFIFQYYEEEERQRGNFPDRFSGHQFPNYSSELNVNALLLGDSALYLCASSYFYTGQVAKNIQYFGAGTRLSVL.

V gene TRBV10-3 combines with J gene TRBJ2-5, with D possibly TRBD2 on 5 matching bases. The V and J ends lost 10 bases and 5 bases respectively, with 8 bases between them. The CDR3 runs 10 residues. CDR1 is ENHRY and CDR2 is SYGVKD in the germline V gene. The CDR3: CATRDETQYF. The DNA of the CDR3 is TGTGCCACCCGGGATGAGACCCAGTACTTC.

This chain uses TRBV9 with TRBJ1-1; D gene unclear. The V gene's germline CDR1 is SGDLS and CDR2 YYNGEE. Trimming cost V 0 bases and J 7 bases, with 10 bases left between them. The CDR3 is made up of 13 amino acids. The CDR3 DNA reads TGTGCCAGCAGCGTAGTAGATACGGGTGAAGCTTTCTTT. Protein sequence: CASSVVDTGEAFF.

The CDR3 DNA reads TGTGCCAGTATGGCATCGGGAGAAAATGAGCAGTTCTTC. This translates into CASMASGENEQFF. This chain uses TRBV19 with TRBJ2-1; tentatively, D is TRBD2 (6 bases). Germline CDR1 reads LNHDA; CDR2 reads SQIVND (reference sequence). The CDR3 runs to 13 residues. V lost 7 bases and J lost 7, with 14 bases in between.

V gene TRBV6-5 combines with J gene TRBJ1-1, with TRBD1 identical over 8 bases. This CDR3 is 15 amino acids long. CDR1 is MNHEY, CDR2 SVGAGI, per germline. Losses at the gene ends were 1 base for V and 6 bases for J; bases not matched to a gene: 7. The CDR3 spells CASSYFGTGRSEAFF. CDR3 bases: TGTGCCAGCAGTTACTTCGGGACAGGAAGATCTGAAGCTTTCTTT.

The rearrangement joins TRBV4-2 to TRBJ1-1; the D is unclear. V shed 1 base and J shed 1 base, with 10 bases lying between them. The CDR3 loop spans 15 amino acids. CDR1 LGHNA and CDR2 YNFKEQ come from the germline V gene. DNA of the CDR3: TGTGCCAGCAGCCAAGGGTACGGTCAGAACACTGAAGCTTTCTTT. Protein sequence: CASSQGYGQNTEAFF.

The V gene is TRBV7-2, the J gene TRBJ2-1, with 10 bases identical to TRBD2. With V trimmed by 3 bases and J by 9 bases, 8 bases remained unmatched. This CDR3 has 15 residues. Germline V CDR1 and CDR2: SGHTA, FQGNSA. Here the CDR3 reads CASSFLAGELVEQFF. The CDR3, as DNA: TGTGCCAGCAGCTTTCTAGCGGGAGAACTAGTTGAGCAGTTCTTC.

The V call is TRBV29-1, the J call TRBJ2-5; 7 positions match TRBD2. This CDR3 region has 14 residues. From germline, CDR1 is SQVTM and CDR2 ANQGSEA. Trimming at V came to 4 bases and at J to 1 base, leaving 6 bases not matched to a gene. The CDR3: CSVVGGSFQETQYF. The CDR3 nucleotides read TGCAGCGTTGTCGGCGGGAGCTTCCAAGAGACCCAGTACTTC. Looking up the rest from reference TRBV29-1 and TRBJ2-5 gives the full variable domain: SAVISQKPSRDICQRGTSLTIQCQVDSQVTMMFWYRQQPGQSLTLIATANQGSEATYESGFVIDKFPISRPNLTFSTLTVSNMSPEDSSIYLCSVVGGSFQETQYFGPGTRLLVL.

This clone was seen just once. This chain connects TRBV27 to TRBJ2-2, with TRBD2 matching over 8 bases. V lost 1 base to trimming and J lost 5 bases; unmatched junction nucleotides: 6. The germline gives CDR1 MNHEY, CDR2 SMNVEV (reference sequence). This CDR3 region has 16 residues. CDR3 nucleotide sequence: TGTGCCAGCAGTTTATTGTCCGCGGGAGGAACCGGGGAGCTGTTTTTT. This encodes CASSLLSAGGTGELFF.

This chain uses TRBV7-9 with TRBJ2-7; 10 bases map to TRBD2. This CDR3 has 16 amino acids. Looked up from germline, CDR1 is SEHNR and CDR2 is FQNEAQ (reference sequence). With V trimmed by 0 bases and J by 5 bases, 7 bases remained unmatched. CDR3 loop: CASSLAASGSVNEQYF. The CDR3 bases are TGTGCCAGCAGCTTAGCAGCTAGCGGGAGTGTAAACGAGCAGTACTTC. The full variable domain, completed using reference TRBV7-9 and TRBJ2-7, is DTGVSQNPRHKITKRGQNVTFRCDPISEHNRLYWYRQTLGQGPEFLTYFQNEAQLEKSRLLSDRFSAERPKGSFSTLEIQRTEQGDSAMYLCASSLAASGSVNEQYFGPGTRLTVT.

This clone was seen just once. The rearrangement links TRBV4-1 to TRBJ2-7, with 8 positions matching TRBD2. Trimming removed 11 bases from V and 2 bases from J; junction bases left unmatched: 8. CDR3 length: 13 residues. CDR1 and CDR2 (germline): MGHRA, YSYEKL. CDR3 loop: CACSGENAYEQYF. CDR3 DNA sequence: TGCGCCTGTAGCGGGGAGAACGCCTACGAGCAGTACTTC.

The chain carries TRBV2 and TRBJ2-5; 8 bases are shared with TRBD1. Germline V lookup: CDR1 SNHLY, CDR2 FYNNEI. This CDR3 is 15 amino acids long. Unmatched junction bases numbered 6, after V lost 1 base and J lost 5 bases. The CDR3 sequence: CASSEGQGFGETQYF. CDR3 DNA sequence: TGTGCCAGCAGTGAAGGACAGGGGTTCGGGGAGACCCAGTACTTC. Complete variable domain (other parts from reference TRBV2 and TRBJ2-5): EPEVTQTPSHQVTQMGQEVILRCVPISNHLYFYWYRQILGQKVEFLVSFYNNEISEKSEIFDDQFSVERPDGSNFTLKIRSTKLEDSAMYFCASSEGQGFGETQYFGPGTRLLVL.

The V and J genes are TRBV7-2 and TRBJ2-3; 8 nucleotides line up with TRBD2. J lost 6 bases, V lost 1 base, and 6 bases had no gene match. Germline CDR1 is SGHTA and CDR2 is FQGNSA. This CDR3 is built from 15 residues. CDR3 protein: CASSLESGSRDTQYF. DNA for the CDR3: TGTGCCAGCAGCTTAGAGAGCGGGAGTAGGGATACGCAGTATTTT. The full variable domain, in which reference TRBV7-2 and TRBJ2-3 provide the parts outside the CDR3, is GAGVSQSPSNKVTEKGKDVELRCDPISGHTALYWYRQSLGQGLEFLIYFQGNSAPDKSGLPSDRFSAERTGGSVSTLTIQRTQQEDSAVYLCASSLESGSRDTQYFGPGTRLTVL.

This chain links TRBV6-1 with TRBJ2-1; no definite D call. Trimming shortened V by 7 bases and J by 0 bases, and 7 bases separated the two germline ends. CDR1 MNHNS and CDR2 SASEGT come from the germline V gene. This CDR3 is 13 amino acids long. The CDR3 DNA sequence: TGTGCCAGCATCCACAGCTCCTACAATGAGCAGTTCTTC. It specifies CASIHSSYNEQFF.

The CDR3, as DNA: TGCGCCAGCAGCTTCTCGGACAGGGGGCTTCACGAGCAGTACTTC. Its translation is CASSFSDRGLHEQYF. The chain combines TRBV5-1 with TRBJ2-7, with TRBD1 matching 11 bases. Per germline, CDR1 SGHRS and CDR2 YFSETQ. This CDR3 region has 15 residues. The J segment lost 5 bases and the V segment lost 2 bases, leaving 6 bases of the junction unmatched.

The chain recombines TRBV7-2 with TRBJ1-5; no reliable D call. V was clipped by 6 bases and J by 3 bases, with 6 bases between them. This CDR3 region has 12 residues. Germline V gene data show CDR1 as SGHTA and CDR2 as FQGNSA. CDR3 in DNA: TGTGCCAGCAGTCAAAACAATCAGCCCCAGCATTTT. This sequence encodes CASSQNNQPQHF.

The chain employs TRBV28 and TRBJ1-5; D gene ambiguous. This CDR3 contains 12 residues. Trimming removed 4 bases from V and 7 bases from J, with 8 bases in between. The germline V gene has CDR1 MDHEN and CDR2 SYDVKM. CDR3 sequence (DNA): TGTGCCAGCAGTTATGGCAGGCAGCCCCAGCATTTT. Protein product: CASSYGRQPQHF.

The chain links TRBV30 to TRBJ2-3; D is ambiguous. CDR3 length equals 13 residues. CDR1 and CDR2 from the germline V gene are GTSNPN and SVGIG (reference sequence). V was cut by 6 bases and J by 0 bases, with 10 bases left in between. CDR3 in amino acids: CACVKRSTDTQYF. In nucleotides, the CDR3 is TGTGCCTGCGTCAAGCGTAGCACAGATACGCAGTATTTT.

The chain employs TRBV27 and TRBJ2-7; 7 bases fit TRBD2. From germline, CDR1 is MNHEY and CDR2 SMNVEV (reference sequence). After removal of 4 bases from V and 3 bases from J, the junction contained 3 bases not matched to a gene. CDR3 length: 13 amino acids. The CDR3: CASSYREGYEQYF. The CDR3 DNA follows: TGTGCCAGCAGTTATAGGGAGGGCTACGAGCAGTACTTC.

The chain carries TRBV7-9 and TRBJ2-7; 11 bases fit TRBD1. The CDR3 totals 15 residues. With V trimmed by 4 bases and J by 7 bases, 9 bases remained unmatched. CDR1 and CDR2 (germline): SEHNR, FQNEAQ (reference sequence). CDR3 DNA sequence: TGTGCCAGCAGCTCCACCGGGACAGGGGGATGGGAGCAGTACTTC. Translation gives CASSSTGTGGWEQYF.

The genes are TRBV5-6 and TRBJ1-2; 8 bases fit TRBD1. J was trimmed by 5 bases and V by 4 bases; bases with no gene match: 13. The CDR3 has 16 amino acids. Germline CDR1 SGHDT, CDR2 YYEEEE. The CDR3 DNA sequence: TGTGCCAGCAGCCCTACGTCCACCGGGACAGGATATGGCTACACCTTC. Translated: CASSPTSTGTGYGYTF.

This chain links TRBV2 with TRBJ2-5; 10 bases align to TRBD2. Trimming cost V 3 bases and J 5 bases; bases outside gene matches: 18. The CDR3 has 19 amino acids. The germline V gene has CDR1 SNHLY and CDR2 FYNNEI. CDR3 sequence (DNA): TGTGCCAGCAGTGATGAGGGGGGCCCTGCTAGCGGGAGAAGGGAGACCCAGTACTTC. Translation gives CASSDEGGPASGRRETQYF.